The 16 T cell receptor beta chains given below trace back to one sample, sequenced in a study of shared clonotypes between healthy human individuals. TCRdb keeps only in-frame clones here, not all; method: immunoSEQ multiplex PCR. The table lists a few million clones, approximately 95% of them singletons, with around 0.13% in the top ten. Material: naive CD4+ T cells sorted from blood. Subset meaning: CD45RA+ positively selected. The receptors originated from a man aged 18 to 35 in good health.

In DNA form, the CDR3 reads TGTGCTAGTGGTCCGCAGACAGGATTGAACACTGAAGCTTTCTTT. It translates to CASGPQTGLNTEAFF. The chain couples TRBV12-5 to TRBJ1-1; TRBD1 is a possible D gene (6 bases). The CDR3 totals 15 residues. Germline V CDR1 and CDR2: LGHNT, FRNRAP. Trimming left V 5 bases short and J 0 bases short, with 13 bases between.

V usage is TRBV27 and J usage is TRBJ1-6; D ambiguous. This CDR3 has 15 residues. The ends were cut back, 3 bases at V and 5 bases at J, with 11 bases in the middle. Germline CDR1 and CDR2: MNHEY and SMNVEV (reference sequence). CDR3 amino acids: CASSFFAQNNSPLHF. CDR3 bases: TGTGCCAGCAGTTTTTTCGCGCAGAATAATTCACCCCTCCACTTT.

The rearrangement uses TRBV2 and TRBJ1-1, with a weak D call TRBD1 (5 bases). Germline CDR1 SNHLY, CDR2 FYNNEI. The CDR3 spans 12 residues. V was shortened by 1 base and J by 10 bases, with 10 bases between the two germline ends. This CDR3 reads CASSEDQGRAFF. CDR3 sequence (DNA): TGTGCCAGCAGTGAAGACCAGGGCAGAGCTTTCTTT.

The rearrangement links TRBV6-4 to TRBJ2-2; the D is unclear. CDR1 and CDR2 (germline): MRHNA, SNTAGT. The CDR3 has 13 amino acids. Trimming removed 10 bases at V and 1 base at J, with 10 bases between. The CDR3 DNA reads as TGTGCCACCTACGACGGGAACACCGGGGAGCTGTTTTTT. It is translated as CATYDGNTGELFF.

V usage is TRBV5-1 and J usage is TRBJ1-4; 9 nucleotides match TRBD1. Germline V CDR1 and CDR2: SGHRS, YFSETQ. The V and J ends lost 3 bases and 5 bases, in that order; junction bases with no gene match: 5. The CDR3 is 15 residues long. The CDR3 DNA reads as TGCGCCAGCAGCTCAGGGACAGGGACGAATGAAAAACTGTTTTTT. As protein: CASSSGTGTNEKLFF. The full variable domain, in which reference TRBV5-1 and TRBJ1-4 provide the parts outside the CDR3, is KAGVTQTPRYLIKTRGQQVTLSCSPISGHRSVSWYQQTPGQGLQFLFEYFSETQRNKGNFPGRFSGRQFSNSRSEMNVSTLELGDSALYLCASSSGTGTNEKLFFGSGTQLSVL.

V is TRBV7-9 and J is TRBJ1-1, with D unresolved. The germline gives CDR1 SEHNR, CDR2 FQNEAQ (reference sequence). The length of the CDR3 is 13 residues. Trimming shortened V by 2 bases and J by 1 base, and 5 bases separated the two germline ends. The CDR3 here is CASSLMGNTEAFF. The CDR3 DNA sequence: TGTGCCAGCAGCTTAATGGGGAACACTGAAGCTTTCTTT.

This clone has only a few counts. V and J are TRBV27 and TRBJ1-6; tentative D call: TRBD1 (6 bases). Germline loops: CDR1 MNHEY, CDR2 SMNVEV (reference sequence). Trimming took 2 bases from V and 12 from J, leaving 8 bases between them. CDR3 size: 12 residues. The CDR3 bases are TGTGCCAGCAGTTTACAGGGGTTACCCCTCCACTTT. Translating it yields CASSLQGLPLHF.

CDR3 loop: CASSFAAGNTEAFF. In DNA form, the CDR3 reads TGTGCCAGCAGCTTTGCGGCGGGTAACACTGAAGCTTTCTTT. This chain links TRBV5-4 with TRBJ1-1; D gene unclear. CDR1 is SGHNT and CDR2 is YYREEE in the germline V gene (reference sequence). With 2 bases removed from V and 2 bases from J, the gap between germline ends came to 10 bases. The CDR3 is 14 amino acids.

The J gene is TRBJ1-6, the V gene TRBV7-9; D gene ambiguous. The germline V gene encodes CDR1 SEHNR and CDR2 FQNEAQ (reference sequence). Between the trimmed V and J ends, which lost 4 bases and 9 bases, there was a span of 10 bases. This CDR3 is 13 amino acids long. In DNA, the CDR3 is TGTGCCAGCAGCTCCGGAGGAGCTTCACCCCTCCACTTT. This sequence encodes CASSSGGASPLHF.

About this clone: Other nucleotide sequences from this sample produce the same CDR3. The genes are TRBV11-2 and TRBJ1-1, with TRBD1 matching over 9 bases. Germline V lookup: CDR1 SGHAT, CDR2 FQNNGV. The CDR3 extends over 15 amino acids. V shed 5 bases and J 0 bases; nucleotides not matched to a gene: 4. The CDR3 reads CASSPGTGMNTEAFF. The CDR3 DNA is TGTGCCAGCAGCCCGGGGACAGGGATGAACACTGAAGCTTTCTTT.

The genes are TRBV18 and TRBJ2-2; D is perhaps TRBD1 (6 bases). Per germline, CDR1 KGHSH and CDR2 LQKENI. V lost 3 bases and J lost 5, with 10 bases in between. This CDR3 comprises 14 residues. This chain's CDR3 is CASSPGTQTGELFF. The DNA for the CDR3 is TGTGCCAGCTCACCCGGGACACAAACCGGGGAGCTGTTTTTT.

The J gene is TRBJ2-7, the V gene TRBV9, with 11 bases that match TRBD2. The CDR3 consists of 15 residues. CDR1 and CDR2 from the germline V gene are SGDLS and YYNGEE. The V gene end was trimmed by 6 bases and the J gene end by 1 base; junction bases not matched to a gene: 6. The CDR3 is CASIVPSGGSYEQYF. DNA of the CDR3: TGTGCCAGCATAGTTCCTAGCGGGGGGTCCTACGAGCAGTACTTC.

The chain has TRBV6-1 and TRBJ2-7; possibly TRBD1 for D (6 bases). Trimming stripped 0 bases from V and 6 bases from J, with 9 bases between. The CDR3 loop spans 13 amino acids. Germline CDR1 and CDR2: MNHNS and SASEGT. CDR3 coding DNA: TGTGCCAGCAGTGAAGCGAGGGGGAGCGAGCAGTACTTC. It codes for CASSEARGSEQYF.

Regarding this clone: At one end the junction does not follow the germline gene, possibly because of a read error. This chain connects TRBV29-1 to TRBJ1-2; D gene uncertain. Germline V gene data show CDR1 as SQVTM and CDR2 as ANQGSEA. The CDR3 runs 15 residues. The DNA of the CDR3 is TGCAGCTCCGATTTGGGCACCCAGGCCCCCTATGGCCACACCTTC. Protein: CSSDLGTQAPYGHTF.

V is TRBV7-2 and J is TRBJ2-2, with D possibly called TRBD1 or TRBD2 (5 bases each). The CDR3 covers 13 residues. The germline V gene has CDR1 SGHTA and CDR2 FQGNSA. Trimming left V 8 bases short and J 5 bases short, with 12 bases between. CDR3 in amino acids: CASRPGATGELFF. In DNA, the CDR3 is TGTGCCAGCCGCCCCGGGGCGACCGGGGAGCTGTTTTTT.

This clone was recorded once. The rearrangement joins TRBV7-3 to TRBJ2-1, with 10 bases aligning to TRBD1. Trimming took 5 bases from V and 7 from J; bases not matched to a gene: 2. Looked up from germline, CDR1 is SGHTA and CDR2 is FQGTGA. The CDR3 contains 13 residues. CDR3 DNA: TGTGCCAGCAGCCAGGGACAGGGGAATGAGCAGTTCTTC. Residues: CASSQGQGNEQFF.